This entry lists 32 T cell receptor beta chains sequenced from one sample in a study of blood T cell repertoires in COVID-19. Profiled with immunoSEQ multiplex PCR; TCRdb holds only in-frame clones, not every one. The table has 300,000 to 450,000 clones, about 90% seen once. Sequenced sample: PBMCs or T cells enriched from blood (not recorded which). Receptors were obtained from a man between 35 and 55 years old in a cohort exposed to, infected with or recovered from COVID-19 (not recorded which).

This chain connects TRBV7-9 to TRBJ1-2; 8 positions match TRBD1. V lost 1 base to trimming and J lost 6 bases; unmatched junction nucleotides: 4. The CDR3 has 14 residues. Germline loops: CDR1 SEHNR, CDR2 FQNEAQ (reference sequence). DNA of the CDR3: TGTGCCAGCAGCTTAGTTTGGACAGGGAATGGCTACACCTTC. It translates to CASSLVWTGNGYTF.

The chain links TRBV28 to TRBJ1-2, with 10 bases that match TRBD1. The germline V gene encodes CDR1 MDHEN and CDR2 SYDVKM. This CDR3 is 14 amino acids long. V gave up 7 bases and J gave up 3 bases; unmatched junction bases: 5. Here the CDR3 reads CASTRQGAYYGYTF. CDR3 DNA sequence: TGTGCCAGCACGCGACAGGGGGCTTACTATGGCTACACCTTC.

The rearrangement uses TRBV7-9 and TRBJ2-7; TRBD2 matches at 10 bases. This CDR3 is built from 19 residues. V was clipped by 4 bases and J by 2 bases; unmatched bases: 17. The germline CDR1 and CDR2 sequences are SEHNR and FQNEAQ (reference sequence). CDR3 amino acids: CASSSFSGLAAFTPYEQYF. The CDR3 DNA is TGTGCCAGCAGCTCATTTTCCGGACTAGCGGCATTTACACCCTACGAGCAGTACTTC.

This chain uses TRBV2 with TRBJ2-2; 10 nucleotides line up with TRBD2. After removal of 7 bases from V and 7 bases from J, the junction contained 9 bases not matched to a gene. CDR1 and CDR2 from the germline V gene are SNHLY and FYNNEI. The CDR3 has 15 amino acids. The CDR3 DNA is TGTGCCAGCAAAGAGGGTAGCGGGAGGATCGGGGAGCTGTTTTTT. Its protein is CASKEGSGRIGELFF.

As to this clone: The junction and the germline gene differ at one end; a read error may be behind it. The V call is TRBV29-1, the J call TRBJ1-2; maybe TRBD1 (6 bases). Germline V lookup: CDR1 SQVTM, CDR2 ANQGSEA. The CDR3 covers 11 residues. The CDR3 reads CSVGNYRDHSF. The CDR3 region has the DNA TGCAGCGTCGGAAACTACAGGGACCACAGCTTC.

This clone has a single count. This chain links TRBV7-6 with TRBJ1-1, with 10 bases lining up with TRBD1. The ends lost 3 bases at V and 4 bases at J; junction bases unmatched: 5. The CDR3 has 15 amino acids. CDR1 is SGHVS and CDR2 is FNYEAQ in the germline V gene. CDR3 in amino acids: CASSFRRDRGTEAFF. The CDR3, as DNA: TGTGCCAGCAGCTTTCGCCGGGACAGGGGCACTGAAGCTTTCTTT.

The chain links TRBV5-6 to TRBJ1-5; D is ambiguous. Germline V gene sequence: CDR1 SGHDT, CDR2 YYEEEE. Deletions cut 0 bases from V and 6 bases from J, with 13 bases between. This CDR3 is 15 amino acids long. The CDR3 loop is CASSLGYSLSQPQHF. Written as DNA, the CDR3 is TGTGCCAGCAGCTTGGGCTATTCTCTTTCTCAGCCCCAGCATTTT.

The chain couples TRBV7-8 to TRBJ1-5, with 10 nucleotides matching TRBD1. The CDR3 totals 17 residues. CDR1 is SGHVS, CDR2 FQNEAQ, per germline. V gave up 1 base and J gave up 2 bases; unmatched junction bases: 5. Written as DNA, the CDR3 is TGTGCCAGCAGCTTAGGATCCGGGACAGGGGGCAATCAGCCCCAGCATTTT. Translated: CASSLGSGTGGNQPQHF.

The CDR3 sequence is CASRSGGEETQYF. The CDR3 DNA is TGCGCCAGCAGATCAGGGGGCGAAGAGACCCAGTACTTC. The chain has TRBV5-1 and TRBJ2-5; 8 nucleotides match TRBD1. The V segment lost 5 bases and the J segment 3 bases; nucleotides outside the gene matches: 3. The CDR3 sequence is 13 residues long. In germline, CDR1 is SGHRS, CDR2 YFSETQ. Full variable domain (rest looked up from reference TRBV5-1 and TRBJ2-5): KAGVTQTPRYLIKTRGQQVTLSCSPISGHRSVSWYQQTPGQGLQFLFEYFSETQRNKGNFPGRFSGRQFSNSRSEMNVSTLELGDSALYLCASRSGGEETQYFGPGTRLLVL.

The chain employs TRBV5-4 and TRBJ1-6, with D hard to call. The CDR3 runs to 14 residues. Trimming removed 1 base at V and 6 bases at J, with 8 bases between. In germline, CDR1 is SGHNT, CDR2 YYREEE (reference sequence). The CDR3 DNA reads as TGTGCCAGCAGCTTGCCAGGTCTTAATTCACCCCTCCACTTT. Protein sequence: CASSLPGLNSPLHF.

CDR3 in amino acids: CASSPGTSGRVGDTQYF. In DNA, the CDR3 is TGCGCCAGCAGCCCTGGGACTAGCGGGAGGGTCGGAGATACGCAGTATTTT. The chain recombines TRBV5-1 with TRBJ2-3; 16 bases line up with TRBD2. Germline V gene sequence: CDR1 SGHRS, CDR2 YFSETQ. This CDR3 has 17 amino acids. V lost 4 bases, J lost 5 bases, and 7 bases stayed unmatched. Supplemented by reference TRBV5-1 and TRBJ2-3, the full variable domain reads KAGVTQTPRYLIKTRGQQVTLSCSPISGHRSVSWYQQTPGQGLQFLFEYFSETQRNKGNFPGRFSGRQFSNSRSEMNVSTLELGDSALYLCASSPGTSGRVGDTQYFGPGTRLTVL.

The V and J genes are TRBV10-3 and TRBJ2-7, with TRBD2 identical over 11 bases. The CDR3 is 16 amino acids. Germline loops: CDR1 ENHRY, CDR2 SYGVKD. V trimming: 7 bases; J trimming: 7 bases; junction bases outside the gene matches: 15. In DNA form, the CDR3 reads TGTGCCATCACCGAGGGGAGGACTAGCGGGTCAGGGGAGCAGTACTTC. It encodes CAITEGRTSGSGEQYF.

This clone was detected only a few times. The chain joins TRBV4-2 to TRBJ2-4, with D tentatively TRBD2 (6 bases). V lost 4 bases, J lost 8 bases, and 18 bases lay in between. The CDR3 consists of 15 residues. The germline V gene encodes CDR1 LGHNA and CDR2 YNFKEQ. The CDR3 region has the DNA TGTGCCAGCAGCCCCTCTAGCCGGTCGGGAGACATTCAGTACTTC. It translates to CASSPSSRSGDIQYF.

The chain is built from TRBV27 and TRBJ2-7, with 9 bases aligning to TRBD2. The CDR3 spans 14 residues. Unmatched junction bases numbered 2, after V lost 3 bases and J lost 2 bases. Germline CDR1 reads MNHEY; CDR2 reads SMNVEV (reference sequence). The CDR3 nucleotides read TGTGCCAGCAGTTTTCTAGCGGGACCCTACGAGCAGTACTTC. Its protein is CASSFLAGPYEQYF.

The chain recombines TRBV23-1 with TRBJ2-1; D not certain. TRBV23-1 carries the ORF label, with uncertain function. The CDR3 is 15 amino acids. V was cut by 4 bases and J by 2 bases, with 12 bases left in between. DNA for the CDR3: TGCGCCAGCAGTCTACTACCGGAAACCTACAATGAGCAGTTCTTC. Translated: CASSLLPETYNEQFF.

The chain employs TRBV5-1 and TRBJ2-5; 7 nucleotides align to TRBD1. In germline, CDR1 is SGHRS, CDR2 YFSETQ. J lost 5 bases, V lost 3 bases, and 4 bases had no gene match. This CDR3 region has 13 residues. CDR3 in amino acids: CASSSDRAETQYF. The DNA of the CDR3 is TGCGCCAGCAGCTCAGACAGGGCGGAGACCCAGTACTTC.

The genes are TRBV19 and TRBJ1-1; 8 nucleotides match TRBD1. Trimming cost V 5 bases and J 0 bases; bases outside gene matches: 8. The CDR3 spans 16 residues. The germline gives CDR1 LNHDA, CDR2 SQIVND (reference sequence). This chain's CDR3 is CASSLQGGAMNTEAFF. CDR3 DNA: TGTGCCAGTAGTCTACAGGGGGGGGCGATGAACACTGAAGCTTTCTTT.

The V gene is TRBV30, the J gene TRBJ2-2; tentatively, D is TRBD1 (6 bases). Trimming pared 2 bases from V and 7 bases from J, leaving 14 bases between. This CDR3 comprises 14 residues. Germline V lookup: CDR1 GTSNPN, CDR2 SVGIG (reference sequence). CDR3 sequence: CAWSKGTFGGELFF. The CDR3 DNA follows: TGTGCCTGGAGTAAGGGGACATTCGGCGGGGAGCTGTTTTTT.

The V and J genes are TRBV3-1 (or the pseudogene TRBV3-2) and TRBJ1-6, with D possibly being TRBD1 (6 bases). Per germline, CDR1 LGHDT and CDR2 YNNKEL (reference sequence). This CDR3 has 16 amino acids. The V and J ends lost 1 base and 10 bases respectively, with 17 bases between them. CDR3 nucleotides: TGTGCCAGCAGCCAAGTCCTGACAGGTTTACGGTCACCCCTCCACTTT. It translates to CASSQVLTGLRSPLHF.

The chain couples TRBV4-1 to TRBJ2-7; 8 bases fit TRBD2. The germline CDR1 and CDR2 sequences are MGHRA and YSYEKL. This CDR3 contains 17 residues. J was trimmed by 0 bases and V by 2 bases; bases with no gene match: 9. CDR3 nucleotide sequence: TGCGCCAGCAGCCAACGGTGGAAGCGGGAGAGCTCCTACGAGCAGTACTTC. Its translation: CASSQRWKRESSYEQYF.

The genes are TRBV4-2 and TRBJ1-4; TRBD1 might be the D (6 bases). The V end was cut by 4 bases, the J end by 3 bases, with 12 bases between. The V gene's germline CDR1 is LGHNA and CDR2 YNFKEQ. The CDR3 spans 15 residues. The CDR3 bases are TGTGCCAGCAGCCCAGGGGTAATAGCTAATGAAAAACTGTTTTTT. Protein sequence: CASSPGVIANEKLFF.

V usage is TRBV7-6 and J usage is TRBJ2-1; D might be TRBD1 (5 bases). V was cut by 1 base and J by 7 bases, with 14 bases left in between. Germline V gene data show CDR1 as SGHVS and CDR2 as FNYEAQ. There are 15 residues in the CDR3. CDR3 loop: CASSLVHQGWNEQFF. The CDR3 DNA sequence: TGTGCCAGCAGCTTAGTACATCAGGGATGGAATGAGCAGTTCTTC.

V is TRBV5-1 and J is TRBJ1-3; tentatively, D is TRBD1 (6 bases). The CDR3 runs 16 residues. V was clipped by 3 bases and J by 0 bases, with 13 bases between them. Germline assignment: CDR1 SGHRS and CDR2 YFSETQ. CDR3 in amino acids: CASSSQGSNSGNTIYF. CDR3 coding DNA: TGCGCCAGCAGCTCACAGGGCTCGAACTCTGGAAACACCATATATTTT.

The chain carries TRBV28 and TRBJ1-3; D possibly corresponds to TRBD1 (6 bases). Per germline, CDR1 MDHEN and CDR2 SYDVKM. CDR3 size: 15 residues. The V end was cut by 4 bases, the J end by 1 base, with 11 bases between. CDR3 coding DNA: TGTGCCAGCAGTTGGGACACCCCTTCTGGAAACACCATATATTTT. Translating it yields CASSWDTPSGNTIYF.

In this sample, this clone turned up once. V and J are TRBV28 and TRBJ1-5; possibly TRBD1 for D (6 bases). This CDR3 is built from 15 residues. CDR1 is MDHEN and CDR2 is SYDVKM in the germline V gene. The V end was cut by 5 bases, the J end by 2 bases, with 13 bases between. CDR3 sequence (DNA): TGTGCCAGCAGTCAACAGGGCCTCGGCAATCAGCCCCAGCATTTT. Translating it yields CASSQQGLGNQPQHF. Looking up the rest from reference TRBV28 and TRBJ1-5 gives the full variable domain: DVKVTQSSRYLVKRTGEKVFLECVQDMDHENMFWYRQDPGLGLRLIYFSYDVKMKEKGDIPEGYSVSREKKERFSLILESASTNQTSMYLCASSQQGLGNQPQHFGDGTRLSIL.

This rearrangement joins TRBV13 to TRBJ2-1, with 7 bases identical to TRBD2. Trimming removed 5 bases from V and 3 bases from J; junction bases left unmatched: 13. There are 17 residues in the CDR3. Germline CDR1 reads PRHDT; CDR2 reads FYEKMQ (reference sequence). In nucleotides, the CDR3 is TGTGCCAGCAGCCCCCCGCGGGAAGCGGGGTTCTACAATGAGCAGTTCTTC. Its translation is CASSPPREAGFYNEQFF.

The rearrangement links TRBV28 to TRBJ2-1, with 11 bases identical to TRBD2. The CDR3 length is 15 residues. Germline V lookup: CDR1 MDHEN, CDR2 SYDVKM. J lost 6 bases, V lost 3 bases, and 4 bases had no gene match. The CDR3 DNA reads as TGTGCCAGCAGTTTCATAACTAGCGGGAGCAATGAGCAGTTCTTC. This sequence encodes CASSFITSGSNEQFF.

The chain is built from TRBV6-6 and TRBJ2-2; TRBD1 is a possible D gene (6 bases). The V and J ends lost 5 bases and 4 bases respectively, with 17 bases between them. The CDR3 sequence is 16 residues long. The germline V gene encodes CDR1 MNHNY and CDR2 SVGAGI (reference sequence). Here the CDR3 DNA reads TGTGCCAGCAGTCCAGACAGGAACTCCCTCACCGGGGAGCTGTTTTTT. Protein product: CASSPDRNSLTGELFF.

The CDR3 nucleotides read TGCAGCGCAACAGGGTTGGGCACTGAAGCTTTCTTT. Protein: CSATGLGTEAFF. J is TRBJ1-1 and V is TRBV29-1, with D possibly TRBD1 on 6 matching bases. The CDR3 covers 12 residues. CDR1 and CDR2 (germline): SQVTM, ANQGSEA. V was clipped by 7 bases and J by 4 bases, with 13 bases between them.

The genes are TRBV19 and TRBJ2-2; 8 bases line up with TRBD2. Germline lookup yields CDR1 LNHDA and CDR2 SQIVND (reference sequence). V gave up 6 bases and J gave up 0 bases; unmatched junction bases: 0. This CDR3 contains 14 residues. The CDR3 nucleotides read TGTGCCAGTAGACTAGCGGCGAACACCGGGGAGCTGTTTTTT. Translated: CASRLAANTGELFF.

The CDR3 DNA is TGTGCCAGCAGCTTGGGGGCCGTGGGGCAGTTCTTC. This gives the protein CASSLGAVGQFF. The chain joins TRBV7-2 to TRBJ2-1; TRBD1 is a possible D gene (6 bases). CDR3 size: 12 residues. V was pared by 3 bases and J by 12 bases, with 12 bases between. Germline values: CDR1 SGHTA, CDR2 FQGNSA.

This rearrangement joins TRBV25-1 to TRBJ1-6; 8 nucleotides match TRBD1. Germline V CDR1 and CDR2: MGHDK, SYGVNS. This CDR3 has 16 amino acids. The junction had 7 bases not matched to a gene; V was cut back by 5 bases and J by 4 bases. The CDR3 region has the DNA TGTGCCAGCAGTTTCCAGACAGGGGCGTATAATTCACCCCTCCACTTT. Its translation: CASSFQTGAYNSPLHF.